Below are 26 T cell receptor beta chains sequenced from a single sample in a study of blood T cell repertoires in COVID-19. Method: immunoSEQ multiplex PCR; TCRdb's copy keeps in-frame clones and lacks some. Of some 95,000 clones listed, approximately 90% are singletons. The material sequenced was peripheral blood. The receptors originated from a human donor with active COVID-19. The donor label of this sample is uncertain.

V gene TRBV7-8 combines with J gene TRBJ2-7, with TRBD1 identical over 7 bases. The CDR3 contains 16 residues. Germline values: CDR1 SGHVS, CDR2 FQNEAQ. The V and J ends lost 5 bases and 0 bases, in that order; junction bases with no gene match: 10. CDR3 nucleotides: TGTGCCAGCAGCCTAAGACAGGGATTAAGCTCCTACGAGCAGTACTTC. Its protein product is CASSLRQGLSSYEQYF.

Turning to this clone: A read error may account for a junction end that differs from germline. The chain has TRBV6-4 and TRBJ1-2; no clear D gene. The CDR3 has 13 residues. Per the germline V gene, CDR1 is MRHNA and CDR2 is SNTAGT. CDR3 region: CASSDSITGEPYF. The CDR3 region has the DNA TGTGCCAGCAGTGACTCGATTACTGGAGAACCGTACTTC.

The chain links TRBV7-8 to TRBJ2-7, with 8 bases lining up with TRBD2. The CDR3 is 16 amino acids. Trimming took 5 bases from V and 0 from J; bases not matched to a gene: 9. Germline V lookup: CDR1 SGHVS, CDR2 FQNEAQ. CDR3 sequence (DNA): TGTGCCAGCAGCCAACTCCCGCGGGGGGCCTCCTACGAGCAGTACTTC. Protein: CASSQLPRGASYEQYF.

The V gene is TRBV28, the J gene TRBJ1-4; D is perhaps TRBD1 (6 bases). The CDR3 runs to 16 residues. V lost 1 base and J 4 bases, leaving 13 bases between the germline ends. Germline V lookup: CDR1 MDHEN, CDR2 SYDVKM. The CDR3: CASSLFSTGLNEKLFF. The CDR3 DNA follows: TGTGCCAGCAGTTTATTCTCGACAGGCCTTAATGAAAAACTGTTTTTT.

The genes are TRBV4-3 and TRBJ1-6; 7 positions agree with TRBD1. CDR1 is LGHNA and CDR2 is YSLEER in the germline V gene. V shed 1 base and J 7 bases; nucleotides not matched to a gene: 7. The CDR3 totals 16 residues. The CDR3 nucleotides read TGCGCCAGCAGCCAAGCCCGGGACAGCCAGAATTCACCCCTCCACTTT. This encodes CASSQARDSQNSPLHF.

This rearrangement joins TRBV5-6 to TRBJ1-4, with 8 bases that match TRBD1. This CDR3 spans 15 amino acids. Germline V lookup: CDR1 SGHDT, CDR2 YYEEEE. V was clipped by 0 bases and J by 6 bases; unmatched bases: 4. The CDR3 is CASSLGDRTDEKLFF. In nucleotides, the CDR3 is TGTGCCAGCAGCTTGGGGGACAGGACCGATGAAAAACTGTTTTTT.

The chain is built from TRBV27 and TRBJ2-1; 7 nucleotides match TRBD1. Germline CDR1 reads MNHEY; CDR2 reads SMNVEV (reference sequence). V gave up 1 base and J gave up 9 bases; unmatched junction bases: 6. The CDR3 has 14 amino acids. This CDR3 is CASSLFEGAREQFF. The CDR3 DNA is TGTGCCAGCAGTTTATTTGAGGGGGCGCGTGAGCAGTTCTTC.

The CDR3 DNA sequence: TGTGCCAAGAGACAGGGGAAGTTGAACACCGGGGAGCTGTTTTTT. Amino acid sequence: CAKRQGKLNTGELFF. The genes are TRBV24-1 and TRBJ2-2; 8 nucleotides line up with TRBD1. This CDR3 spans 15 amino acids. Trimming at V came to 11 bases and at J to 1 base, leaving 8 bases not matched to a gene. Germline V gene data show CDR1 as KGHDR and CDR2 as SFDVKD.

The chain employs TRBV3-1 (or the pseudogene TRBV3-2) and TRBJ2-7, with 12 bases fitting TRBD2. Germline-derived CDR1 and CDR2 are LGHDT and YNNKEL (reference sequence). The CDR3 extends over 14 amino acids. Unmatched junction bases numbered 4, after V lost 7 bases and J lost 3 bases. CDR3 nucleotides: TGTGCCAGCAAAGCTAGCGGGGGGGACTACGAGCAGTACTTC. This gives the protein CASKASGGDYEQYF.

The chain is built from TRBV7-2 and TRBJ2-3; 12 bases map to TRBD2. The CDR3 runs to 15 residues. V dropped 5 bases and J dropped 7; count of bases not matched to a gene: 7. Germline CDR1 and CDR2: SGHTA and FQGNSA. CDR3 amino acids: CASSPLAGGPYTQYF. The CDR3 DNA is TGTGCCAGCAGCCCTCTAGCGGGGGGGCCATATACGCAGTATTTT. Complete variable domain (other parts from reference TRBV7-2 and TRBJ2-3): GAGVSQSPSNKVTEKGKDVELRCDPISGHTALYWYRQSLGQGLEFLIYFQGNSAPDKSGLPSDRFSAERTGGSVSTLTIQRTQQEDSAVYLCASSPLAGGPYTQYFGPGTRLTVL.

J is TRBJ1-1 and V is TRBV4-3, with D perhaps matching TRBD1 (5 bases). V was pared by 4 bases and J by 1 base, with 16 bases between. Germline V lookup: CDR1 LGHNA, CDR2 YSLEER. There are 16 residues in the CDR3. The CDR3 loop is CASSPSQQVKNTEAFF. DNA of the CDR3: TGCGCCAGCAGCCCATCCCAACAGGTTAAGAACACTGAAGCTTTCTTT.

This clone has just one count. The V gene is TRBV28, the J gene TRBJ1-5, with D perhaps matching TRBD1 (6 bases). The germline V gene encodes CDR1 MDHEN and CDR2 SYDVKM. This CDR3 has 15 residues. Trimming shortened V by 7 bases and J by 6 bases, and 19 bases separated the two germline ends. The CDR3 loop is CASTPPGTRSQPQHF. In nucleotides, the CDR3 is TGTGCCAGCACCCCCCCCGGGACAAGAAGTCAGCCCCAGCATTTT.

The chain is built from TRBV7-8 and TRBJ1-2; 10 nucleotides agree with TRBD1. The CDR3 has 14 residues. Per germline, CDR1 SGHVS and CDR2 FQNEAQ. V trimming: 4 bases; J trimming: 4 bases; junction bases outside the gene matches: 3. CDR3 amino acids: CASSWGQGSYGYTF. The CDR3 coding sequence is TGTGCCAGCAGCTGGGGACAGGGGTCCTATGGCTACACCTTC. Filled out from reference TRBV7-8 and TRBJ1-2, the complete variable domain reads GAGVSQSPRYKVAKRGQDVALRCDPISGHVSLFWYQQALGQGPEFLTYFQNEAQLDKSGLPSDRFFAERPEGSVSTLKIQRTQQEDSAVYLCASSWGQGSYGYTFGSGTRLTVV.

The genes are TRBV5-1 and TRBJ2-2, with D perhaps matching TRBD1 (6 bases). The CDR3 is 14 amino acids. Between the trimmed V and J ends, which lost 0 bases and 5 bases, there was a span of 8 bases. Germline CDR1 SGHRS, CDR2 YFSETQ. The CDR3 DNA reads as TGCGCCAGCAGCTTGGCTCAGGGGACCGGGGAGCTGTTTTTT. Translation: CASSLAQGTGELFF.

The chain is built from TRBV5-1 and TRBJ2-7; the match to TRBD2 covers 9 bases. The length of the CDR3 is 15 residues. Germline-derived CDR1 and CDR2 are SGHRS and YFSETQ. J was trimmed by 3 bases and V by 0 bases; bases with no gene match: 4. The CDR3 DNA reads as TGCGCCAGCAGCTTGGAAAGCGGGGGGTTCTACGAGCAGTACTTC. Translated: CASSLESGGFYEQYF.

The V gene is TRBV9, the J gene TRBJ2-5, with D unresolved. Trimming removed 4 bases at V and 4 bases at J, with 11 bases between. The CDR3 loop spans 13 amino acids. Germline V CDR1 and CDR2: SGDLS, YYNGEE. The CDR3 here is CASSPGVGETQYF. CDR3 DNA sequence: TGTGCCAGCAGCCCCGGAGTTGGAGAGACCCAGTACTTC.

The J gene is TRBJ2-3, the V gene TRBV5-1; D is possibly TRBD1 (7 bases). Germline V gene lookup returns CDR1 SGHRS and CDR2 YFSETQ. This CDR3 spans 17 amino acids. Trimming took off 0 bases at V and 3 bases at J, with 17 bases between the two ends. In nucleotides, the CDR3 is TGCGCCAGCAGCTTGGGGCCAGGGGGTGGAGGGACAGATACGCAGTATTTT. This gives the protein CASSLGPGGGGTDTQYF.

This chain uses TRBV2 with TRBJ1-5; TRBD1 is a possible D gene (5 bases). V dropped 10 bases and J dropped 5 bases, with 15 bases sitting between them. CDR1 is SNHLY and CDR2 is FYNNEI in the germline V gene. This CDR3 has 13 residues. CDR3 residues: CATHLRADQPQHF. CDR3 bases: TGTGCCACTCACCTCAGGGCAGATCAGCCCCAGCATTTT.

The chain combines TRBV6-5 with TRBJ1-1; D is unresolved. Trimming cost V 1 base and J 7 bases, with 4 bases left between them. The CDR3 has 11 amino acids. Germline CDR1 reads MNHEY; CDR2 reads SVGAGI. CDR3 in amino acids: CASSYFGEAFF. CDR3 in DNA: TGTGCCAGCAGTTACTTCGGTGAAGCTTTCTTT.

This rearrangement joins TRBV5-4 to TRBJ2-5, with D maybe TRBD2 (5 bases). The germline gives CDR1 SGHNT, CDR2 YYREEE (reference sequence). Trimming pared 4 bases from V and 7 bases from J, leaving 17 bases between. The CDR3 has 14 amino acids. The CDR3, as DNA: TGTGCCAGCAGCCGGGGATCCTCTGATGGGACCCAGTACTTC. Translation: CASSRGSSDGTQYF.

The chain links TRBV5-3 to TRBJ2-7, with D perhaps matching TRBD2 (6 bases). TRBV5-3 counts as an open reading frame of uncertain function. V was clipped by 0 bases and J by 4 bases, with 23 bases between them. There are 18 residues in the CDR3. The CDR3 here is CARSLAPNRDSRGYEQYF. The CDR3 nucleotides read TGTGCCAGAAGCTTGGCCCCAAACCGGGACTCCCGGGGGTACGAGCAGTACTTC.

This rearrangement joins TRBV11-1 to TRBJ1-1; D may be TRBD1 (6 bases). There are 15 residues in the CDR3. V was pared by 0 bases and J by 1 base, with 9 bases between. Germline CDR1 reads SGHAT; CDR2 reads FQDESV (reference sequence). The CDR3 DNA reads TGTGCCAGCAGCTTAGCGGGGGCGAAGAACACTGAAGCTTTCTTT. It specifies CASSLAGAKNTEAFF.

The J gene is TRBJ2-7, the V gene TRBV11-1; TRBD2 matches 7 bases. This CDR3 spans 11 amino acids. J gave up 3 bases and V 9 bases, and 2 bases lay outside the gene matches. CDR1 is SGHAT, CDR2 FQDESV, per germline (reference sequence). In nucleotides, the CDR3 is TGTGCCAGTACGGGAGGCTACGAGCAGTACTTC. Its translation is CASTGGYEQYF.

V gene TRBV29-1 combines with J gene TRBJ2-7, with 10 positions matching TRBD1. This CDR3 is built from 14 residues. Looked up from germline, CDR1 is SQVTM and CDR2 is ANQGSEA. The junction had 5 bases not matched to a gene; V was cut back by 4 bases and J by 2 bases. The CDR3 nucleotides are TGCAGCGTTGGCGGACAGGGGGGAACCTACGAGCAGTACTTC. It yields the protein CSVGGQGGTYEQYF.

The gene calls are TRBV5-4 and TRBJ1-1; a possible D gene is TRBD1 (6 bases). In germline, CDR1 is SGHNT, CDR2 YYREEE (reference sequence). The V and J ends lost 2 bases and 3 bases respectively, with 8 bases between them. The CDR3 covers 13 residues. Here the CDR3 reads CASSFNRDTEAFF. CDR3 DNA: TGTGCCAGCAGCTTTAACAGGGACACTGAAGCTTTCTTT.

V gene TRBV9 combines with J gene TRBJ2-3; D is perhaps TRBD2 (6 bases). The V end lost 4 bases, the J end lost 7 bases, and 16 bases lay between the germline ends. The CDR3 is made up of 14 amino acids. The germline gives CDR1 SGDLS, CDR2 YYNGEE. The DNA of the CDR3 is TGTGCCAGCAGCCAATCAAGCGGACTAAATACGCAGTATTTT. Its translation is CASSQSSGLNTQYF.